This is a list of T cell receptor beta chains from one sample in a study of blood T cell repertoires in COVID-19. Profiled with immunoSEQ multiplex PCR; TCRdb holds only in-frame clones, not every one. The top ten hold around 13% of the sample, which has under 450,000 clones, approximately 88% seen once. The sequenced sample was peripheral blood. The receptors shown here come from a woman aged 50 to 60 with COVID-19, enrolled during active disease. The CDR3 runs from the conserved cysteine through the conserved F or W. The order of the fields is V gene, J gene, clone size, D gene, CDR3 DNA, CDR3 protein. The D gene is left open where the match is weak. Size tells how often a clone was seen (once, few, many) or the class of an expanded clone, and some rows leave it out.

TRBV27	TRBJ1-1	-	-	TGTGCCAGCCGAGCCCGACAGCTCATGAACACTGAAGCTTTCTTT	CASRARQLMNTEAFF
TRBV24-1	TRBJ1-2	-	-	TGTGCCACCAGTAATCACGGTGGCTACACCTTC	CATSNHGGYTF
TRBV3-1/TRBV3-2	TRBJ1-6	-	-	TGTGCCAGCAGCCAAGTCCCGGACACCTATAATTCACCCCTCCACTTT	CASSQVPDTYNSPLHF
TRBV7-9	TRBJ1-5	once	TRBD1	TGTGCCAGCAGCCAAAGGGACAGGGGAGGCAATCAGCCCCAGCATTTT	CASSQRDRGGNQPQHF
TRBV19	TRBJ1-2	-	-	TGTGCCAGTAGTCCCAGATCGGCGGTACACTATGGCTACACCTTC	CASSPRSAVHYGYTF
TRBV3-1/TRBV3-2	TRBJ2-1	once	TRBD2	TGTGCCAGCAGCCCGGGGACTAGCGGGTTGACGGACAATGAGCAGTTCTTC	CASSPGTSGLTDNEQFF
TRBV7-3	TRBJ2-2	-	-	TGTGCCAGCAGCTTAGATTCCCTATTCACCGGGGAGCTGTTTTTT	CASSLDSLFTGELFF
TRBV12-5	TRBJ2-7	-	TRBD1	TGTGCTAGTGCCTTCTCGGGACAGGGGGCCTACGAGCAGTACTTC	CASAFSGQGAYEQYF
TRBV11-3	TRBJ2-3	once	-	TGTGCCAGTGCCCTGGGGGTGACTAGTAGCACAGATACGCAGTATTTT	CASALGVTSSTDTQYF
TRBV4-1	TRBJ2-4	-	-	TGCGCCAGCAGCCAAATTCGGTTAGCCAAAAACATTCAGTACTTC	CASSQIRLAKNIQYF
TRBV10-2	TRBJ2-2	-	TRBD1	TGCGCCAGCAGGGAGACAGGGAGCGCCGGGGAGCTGTTTTTT	CASRETGSAGELFF
TRBV11-2	TRBJ1-2	-	TRBD1	TGTGCCAGCAGCTCGGACAGGGTTGGTGGCTACACCTTC	CASSSDRVGGYTF
TRBV6-1	TRBJ1-2	-	-	TGTGCCAGCAGTGAATTAACGGTTAGTGGCTACACCTTC	CASSELTVSGYTF
TRBV5-4	TRBJ2-2	few	-	TGTGCCAGCAGTCCCAGTCTCGGCAGGGAGGCCGGGGAGCTGTTTTTT	CASSPSLGREAGELFF
TRBV7-2	TRBJ1-2	-	TRBD1	TGTGCCAGCAGGCCCTCGTCAACAGGGGGCGATGGCTACACCTTC	CASRPSSTGGDGYTF
TRBV5-5	TRBJ2-3	-	-	TGTGCCAGCAGCTTGGCCACCGGCCCAGGGACAGATACGCAGTATTTT	CASSLATGPGTDTQYF